The rows below give T cell receptor beta chains drawn from one sample of a study of CD8 T cells in Susac syndrome. TCRdb fed the immunoSEQ multiplex PCR reads into MiXCR, producing one record per CDR3 protein. Of tens of thousands of distinct CDR3 sequences in the sample, around 94% are singletons; the top ten hold 0.3%. The material sequenced was CD4+ T cells from PBMCs. The receptors come from a human donor with Susac syndrome. Both conserved end residues are part of each CDR3. The order of the fields is clone size, J gene, V gene, D gene, CDR3 DNA, CDR3 protein. D genes are given only for firm matches. Only part of the rows carry a size: once, few, many, or a class if the clone is expanded.

NA,TRBJ1-4,TRBV9,NA,TGTGCCAGCAGCGCGGGAGGAGGCCATGAAAAACTGTTTTTT,CASSAGGGHEKLFF
NA,TRBJ1-2,TRBV29-1,TRBD1,TGCAGCGCCACCGGGACAGGGGAATACTATGGCTACACCTTC,CSATGTGEYYGYTF
once,TRBJ2-5,TRBV20-1,TRBD1,TGCAGTGCTAGAGATTGGGACAGCCCGGAGGAGACCCAGTACTTC,CSARDWDSPEETQYF
NA,TRBJ2-7,TRBV29-1,NA,TGCAGCGTTGAGGAGGGCAGGGGCGAGCAGTACTTC,CSVEEGRGEQYF
NA,TRBJ1-4,TRBV30,NA,TGTGCCTGGAGTGAGGCAGGGATTCGCGAAAAACTGTTTTTT,CAWSEAGIREKLFF
NA,TRBJ2-1,TRBV7-2,NA,TGTGCCAGCAGCTTAATCGGAGATGAGCAGTTCTTC,CASSLIGDEQFF
NA,TRBJ1-3,TRBV29-1,TRBD1,TGCAGCGTTGAAGGGCAGGGGGTTGGAAACACCATATATTTT,CSVEGQGVGNTIYF
NA,TRBJ2-1,TRBV7-2,TRBD1,TGTGCCAGCAGCTTAACAGGGGGGATGTACAATGAGCAGTTCTTC,CASSLTGGMYNEQFF
NA,TRBJ2-1,TRBV29-1,NA,TGCAGCGTTGCCCGAGACAATGAGCAGTTCTTC,CSVARDNEQFF
NA,TRBJ2-5,TRBV29-1,NA,TGCAGCGTTAGGGCCCTCGAGGGGACCCAGTACTTC,CSVRALEGTQYF
NA,TRBJ2-3,TRBV12-3/TRBV12-4,TRBD2,TGTGCCTCACAAGCGGGGACTAGCACAGATACGCAGTATTTT,CASQAGTSTDTQYF
NA,TRBJ1-2,TRBV27,NA,TGTGCCAGCAGTTTAAGGGGGGAACAAGACTATGGCTACACCTTC,CASSLRGEQDYGYTF
NA,TRBJ1-5,TRBV21-1,NA,TGTGCCAGCAGCACCTGGACAGGGAGCAATCAGCCCCAGCATTTT,CASSTWTGSNQPQHF
NA,TRBJ2-7,TRBV28,NA,TGTGCCAGCAGTTTCTTAAGCGAGCAGTACTTC,CASSFLSEQYF
NA,TRBJ2-3,TRBV29-1,TRBD1,TGCAGCGTTGGGGTCGGGTCGGGACAGGCCGGAGGTACGCAGTATTTT,CSVGVGSGQAGGTQYF
NA,TRBJ2-5,TRBV7-9,NA,TGTGCCAGCAGCTTATCTGGGACGTCAGGTCAAGAGACCCAGTACTTC,CASSLSGTSGQETQYF
NA,TRBJ2-7,TRBV30,TRBD1,TGTGCCTGGAGTTCAGGGGGTTACGAGCAGTACTTC,CAWSSGGYEQYF
NA,TRBJ2-3,TRBV29-1,NA,TGCAGCGTCGGGACCCTAGCGAGGGATACGCAGTATTTT,CSVGTLARDTQYF
NA,TRBJ2-3,TRBV20-1,NA,TGCAGTGCTAGCCCCCCGGGGGCTGATACGCAGTATTTT,CSASPPGADTQYF
once,TRBJ2-5,TRBV5-1,NA,TGCGCCAGCAGCTTGGACACAACTCAAGAGACCCAGTACTTC,CASSLDTTQETQYF
NA,TRBJ1-6,TRBV4-2,NA,TGTGCCAGCAGCCAATACGAATCGGATTCACCCCTCCACTTT,CASSQYESDSPLHF
NA,TRBJ2-3,TRBV7-9,TRBD1,TGTGCCAGCAGCGGCCGGGACAGGGCGATCACAGATACGCAGTATTTT,CASSGRDRAITDTQYF
NA,TRBJ1-2,TRBV7-9,NA,TGTGCCAGCAGCTTGGGGGTCAATGGCTACACCTTC,CASSLGVNGYTF
NA,TRBJ2-3,TRBV5-1,NA,TGCGCCAGCAGCGTCCGGGACTTATCAGATACGCAGTATTTT,CASSVRDLSDTQYF
NA,TRBJ1-1,TRBV6-5,NA,TGTGCCAGCCACTCCTGGGAGAACACTGAAGCTTTCTTT,CASHSWENTEAFF
NA,TRBJ2-1,TRBV3-1,NA,TGTGCCAGCAGCCAAGTGGGAGGCAATGAGCAGTTCTTC,CASSQVGGNEQFF
NA,TRBJ1-2,TRBV30,NA,TGTGCCTGGAGGGAGGATTACTATGGCTACACCTTC,CAWREDYYGYTF
NA,TRBJ1-1,TRBV30,NA,TGTGCCTGGGTCATGTCCCGGGTCGCTGAAGCTTTCTTT,CAWVMSRVAEAFF
NA,TRBJ1-2,TRBV5-6,NA,TGTGCCAGCAGCCGCCTCAACAGGGAGGGTGGCTACACCTTC,CASSRLNREGGYTF
NA,TRBJ1-1,TRBV5-1,NA,TGCGCCAGTGGAGTAGGGGCGAACACTGAAGCTTTCTTT,CASGVGANTEAFF
NA,TRBJ2-5,TRBV5-4,NA,TGTGCCAGCAGCTTGACTAGCACTATGGCGGAGACCCAGTACTTC,CASSLTSTMAETQYF
NA,TRBJ2-5,TRBV6-6,NA,TGTGCCAGCAGTGTGGGAGAGACCCAGTACTTC,CASSVGETQYF
NA,TRBJ2-2,TRBV4-2,NA,TGTGCCAGCAGCCAAGATCCTCGGGGGGCGTACACCGGGGAGCTGTTTTTT,CASSQDPRGAYTGELFF
NA,TRBJ2-7,TRBV7-9,TRBD2,TGTGCCAGCAGGCAAGAGGGACTAGGGCGGTACGAGCAGTACTTC,CASRQEGLGRYEQYF
NA,TRBJ1-5,TRBV9,NA,TGTGCCAGCAGCGTTGACGCGAATCAGCCCCAGCATTTT,CASSVDANQPQHF
NA,TRBJ1-2,TRBV12-3/TRBV12-4,NA,TGTGCCAGCAGCCCGACAGGTGGGGTCTATGGCTACACCTTC,CASSPTGGVYGYTF
NA,TRBJ2-1,TRBV3-1,NA,TGTGCCAGCAGCCACCCTTTGGGGGGCATAAGCTCCTACAATGAGCAGTTCTTC,CASSHPLGGISSYNEQFF
NA,TRBJ2-7,TRBV30,NA,TGTGCCTGGAGCAAGCCTCTTACAGGCCACTACGAGCAGTACTTC,CAWSKPLTGHYEQYF
once,TRBJ2-7,TRBV7-9,NA,TGTGCCAGCAGCCAGCCGGGGTCCTACGAGCAGTACTTC,CASSQPGSYEQYF
NA,TRBJ2-7,TRBV3-1,NA,TGTGCCAGCAGCCAAGAACAGCTAACCTACGAGCAGTACTTC,CASSQEQLTYEQYF
NA,TRBJ1-5,TRBV18,NA,TGTGCCAGCTCAACAGGGAATAGCAATCAGCCCCAGCATTTT,CASSTGNSNQPQHF
NA,TRBJ2-4,TRBV20-1,TRBD1,TGCAGTGCCCGACAGGACAGGGCCAAAAACATTCAGTACTTC,CSARQDRAKNIQYF